One and the same sample provided the 23 T cell receptor beta chains below, sequenced in a study of blood T cell repertoires in COVID-19. Sequencing used immunoSEQ multiplex PCR; TCRdb keeps in-frame clones, though not all of them. Of fewer than 350,000 clones in the sample, 88% were seen once. The sample consisted of PBMCs or T cells enriched from blood (not recorded which). These receptors were taken from a woman aged 30 to 39 who had recovered from COVID-19.

The chain joins TRBV6-2 or TRBV6-3 to TRBJ2-2; 9 bases line up with TRBD2. V shed 1 base and J 3 bases; nucleotides not matched to a gene: 12. This CDR3 is built from 19 residues. Germline-derived CDR1 and CDR2 are MNHEY and SVGEGT. The CDR3 spells CASSYFRGGRASDTGELFF. The CDR3 bases are TGTGCCAGCAGTTACTTTCGGGGCGGGAGGGCGTCGGACACCGGGGAGCTGTTTTTT.

This clone was seen once. The rearrangement uses TRBV7-8 and TRBJ1-5; unclear D gene. The length of the CDR3 is 14 residues. Trimming took 0 bases from V and 4 from J, leaving 7 bases between them. CDR1 is SGHVS, CDR2 FQNEAQ, per germline. In DNA form, the CDR3 reads TGTGCCAGCAGCTTAGCGCGAGGGAATCAGCCCCAGCATTTT. Amino acid sequence: CASSLARGNQPQHF. Complete variable domain (other parts from reference TRBV7-8 and TRBJ1-5): GAGVSQSPRYKVAKRGQDVALRCDPISGHVSLFWYQQALGQGPEFLTYFQNEAQLDKSGLPSDRFFAERPEGSVSTLKIQRTQQEDSAVYLCASSLARGNQPQHFGDGTRLSIL.

V gene TRBV27 combines with J gene TRBJ2-2; 9 bases match TRBD2. The CDR3 runs 15 residues. J lost 5 bases, V lost 0 bases, and 1 base had no gene match. Germline CDR1 reads MNHEY; CDR2 reads SMNVEV (reference sequence). The CDR3 coding sequence is TGTGCCAGCAGTTTATCGGCGGGAGGGACCGGGGAGCTGTTTTTT. It codes for CASSLSAGGTGELFF.

The chain links TRBV7-2 to TRBJ2-7; maybe TRBD2 (7 bases). Germline V lookup: CDR1 SGHTA, CDR2 FQGNSA. Deletions cut 6 bases from V and 3 bases from J, with 21 bases between. The CDR3 is 16 residues long. The CDR3 DNA sequence: TGTGCCAGCAGACGCACAGGGATTGGGGGGGTCTACGAGCAGTACTTC. Its protein is CASRRTGIGGVYEQYF.

The rearrangement uses TRBV10-2 and TRBJ2-5, with D tentatively TRBD1 (6 bases). Trimming took 8 bases from V and 4 from J, leaving 14 bases between them. From germline, CDR1 is WSHSY and CDR2 SAAADI. The length of the CDR3 is 13 residues. This CDR3 reads CASRQEPGETQYF. The CDR3 nucleotides read TGCGCCAGCCGACAGGAGCCTGGAGAGACCCAGTACTTC.

This chain connects TRBV29-1 to TRBJ1-1; perhaps TRBD1 as D (6 bases). From germline, CDR1 is SQVTM and CDR2 ANQGSEA. This CDR3 region has 13 residues. Trimming left V 5 bases short and J 5 bases short, with 15 bases between. CDR3 residues: CSVPRGSGTEAFF. CDR3 nucleotide sequence: TGCAGCGTTCCAAGGGGGTCGGGGACTGAAGCTTTCTTT. Complete variable domain (other parts from reference TRBV29-1 and TRBJ1-1): SAVISQKPSRDICQRGTSLTIQCQVDSQVTMMFWYRQQPGQSLTLIATANQGSEATYESGFVIDKFPISRPNLTFSTLTVSNMSPEDSSIYLCSVPRGSGTEAFFGQGTRLTVV.

The V call is TRBV30, the J call TRBJ2-1; TRBD2 aligns across 10 bases. Germline loops: CDR1 GTSNPN, CDR2 SVGIG (reference sequence). This CDR3 contains 14 residues. V lost 2 bases to trimming and J lost 7 bases; unmatched junction nucleotides: 5. This CDR3 reads CAWSILAGTNEQFF. The CDR3 nucleotides read TGTGCCTGGAGTATACTAGCGGGGACTAATGAGCAGTTCTTC.

The chain carries TRBV25-1 and TRBJ2-5, with TRBD2 matching over 10 bases. Looked up from germline, CDR1 is MGHDK and CDR2 is SYGVNS. This CDR3 region has 15 residues. V shed 2 bases and J 5 bases; nucleotides not matched to a gene: 5. The CDR3 sequence is CASSEIAGGRETQYF. As DNA, the CDR3 is TGTGCCAGCAGTGAAATAGCGGGGGGCAGGGAGACCCAGTACTTC.

This chain uses TRBV7-2 with TRBJ1-3; a weak D match, TRBD1 (5 bases). Germline CDR1 is SGHTA and CDR2 is FQGNSA. This CDR3 is built from 17 residues. Trimming pared 4 bases from V and 0 bases from J, leaving 16 bases between. The CDR3 DNA reads as TGTGCCAGCAGCTCCCGGGTCGACAGTATCTCTGGAAACACCATATATTTT. As protein: CASSSRVDSISGNTIYF. Full variable domain (missing parts from reference TRBV7-2 and TRBJ1-3): GAGVSQSPSNKVTEKGKDVELRCDPISGHTALYWYRQSLGQGLEFLIYFQGNSAPDKSGLPSDRFSAERTGGSVSTLTIQRTQQEDSAVYLCASSSRVDSISGNTIYFGEGSWLTVV.

For the CDR3, the DNA is TGTGCCACAAAGATGCCGGCAGGGCCGAGGGATACGCAGTATTTT. It yields the protein CATKMPAGPRDTQYF. J is TRBJ2-3 and V is TRBV27; tentatively, D is TRBD1 (5 bases). Germline V gene data show CDR1 as MNHEY and CDR2 as SMNVEV (reference sequence). The ends were cut back, 10 bases at V and 6 bases at J, with 23 bases in the middle. This CDR3 is built from 15 residues.

The chain is built from TRBV6-5 and TRBJ2-7; 9 bases match TRBD1. V lost 7 bases and J lost 6; bases outside the gene matches: 7. Germline CDR1 MNHEY, CDR2 SVGAGI. The CDR3 is 13 residues long. The CDR3 loop reads CASTRDRVGEQYF. CDR3 DNA: TGTGCCAGCACTAGGGACAGGGTGGGCGAGCAGTACTTC.

This chain links TRBV9 with TRBJ2-3, with 7 positions matching TRBD2. Losses at the gene ends were 0 bases for V and 1 base for J; bases not matched to a gene: 8. Germline loops: CDR1 SGDLS, CDR2 YYNGEE. This CDR3 has 17 residues. The CDR3 spells CASSVAPSGGGTDTQYF. Here the CDR3 DNA reads TGTGCCAGCAGCGTAGCGCCTAGCGGAGGGGGCACAGATACGCAGTATTTT.

The chain is built from TRBV5-1 and TRBJ2-2, with 11 bases that match TRBD2. With V trimmed by 4 bases and J by 5 bases, 4 bases remained unmatched. CDR1 SGHRS and CDR2 YFSETQ come from the germline V gene. The CDR3 loop spans 15 amino acids. DNA of the CDR3: TGCGCCAGCAGCGTACTAGCGGGAGATACCGGGGAGCTGTTTTTT. It codes for CASSVLAGDTGELFF.

The V call is TRBV27, the J call TRBJ1-1; a possible D gene is TRBD1 (5 bases). In germline, CDR1 is MNHEY, CDR2 SMNVEV (reference sequence). CDR3 length: 17 residues. The germline V and J ends were trimmed by 4 bases and 1 base, with 19 bases remaining between them. The CDR3 sequence: CASSSRVGGVGNTEAFF. CDR3 nucleotide sequence: TGTGCCAGCAGTTCTCGCGTGGGAGGGGTTGGGAACACTGAAGCTTTCTTT.

This clone appeared a few times. This chain joins TRBV19 and TRBJ1-1; 7 nucleotides match TRBD1. The CDR3 is made up of 18 amino acids. V lost 6 bases to trimming and J lost 2 bases; unmatched junction nucleotides: 18. Germline assignment: CDR1 LNHDA and CDR2 SQIVND (reference sequence). CDR3 bases: TGTGCCAGTAGGGACGAGTGGACAGGCGGTAGTTCTAACACTGAAGCTTTCTTT. It encodes CASRDEWTGGSSNTEAFF.

This sequence joins TRBV19 and TRBJ1-6, with 11 bases fitting TRBD1. Trimming removed 10 bases from V and 9 bases from J; junction bases left unmatched: 8. Germline loops: CDR1 LNHDA, CDR2 SQIVND (reference sequence). The CDR3 sequence is 14 residues long. The CDR3 DNA sequence: TGTGCCACCGCCGGGACAGGGGGACGTTCACCCCTCCACTTT. Protein: CATAGTGGRSPLHF.

The chain carries TRBV18 and TRBJ1-1; 9 bases line up with TRBD1. V shed 1 base and J 1 base; nucleotides not matched to a gene: 1. Germline V gene data show CDR1 as KGHSH and CDR2 as LQKENI. The CDR3 is 15 residues long. Here the CDR3 reads CASSPQQGANTEAFF. DNA for the CDR3: TGTGCCAGCTCACCACAACAGGGGGCGAACACTGAAGCTTTCTTT.

This rearrangement joins TRBV7-6 to TRBJ2-1; 9 bases fit TRBD2. Germline V gene data show CDR1 as SGHVS and CDR2 as FNYEAQ. V was pared by 5 bases and J by 8 bases, with 10 bases of the junction left unmatched. The CDR3 contains 15 residues. CDR3: CASSARGGATDEQFF. DNA of the CDR3: TGTGCCAGCAGCGCCCGCGGGGGGGCCACGGATGAGCAGTTCTTC.

The rearrangement links TRBV5-6 to TRBJ1-1; TRBD1 agrees at 7 bases. Germline V lookup: CDR1 SGHDT, CDR2 YYEEEE. This CDR3 spans 15 amino acids. J lost 1 base, V lost 5 bases, and 8 bases had no gene match. DNA of the CDR3: TGTGCCAGCAGTGAGGCAGGGGGGCCGAACACTGAAGCTTTCTTT. Amino acids: CASSEAGGPNTEAFF.

Only one count was recorded for this clone. The chain joins TRBV6-5 to TRBJ1-2, with TRBD1 identical over 7 bases. The germline gives CDR1 MNHEY, CDR2 SVGAGI. With 4 bases clipped from V and 8 bases from J, the junction kept 10 bases outside the gene matches. The CDR3 loop spans 14 amino acids. The CDR3 DNA sequence: TGTGCCAGCAGTTTATTCCGACAGGGTAAAGGCTACACCTTC. It is translated as CASSLFRQGKGYTF.

The chain employs TRBV11-3 and TRBJ1-1; D gene ambiguous. The V gene's germline CDR1 is SGHNT and CDR2 YENEEA. The V end lost 1 base, the J end lost 9 bases, and 12 bases lay between the germline ends. CDR3 length: 13 amino acids. CDR3 nucleotides: TGTGCCAGCAGCTTAGGACTCGCGGGGAAAGCTTTCTTT. It codes for CASSLGLAGKAFF. Looking up the rest from reference TRBV11-3 and TRBJ1-1 gives the full variable domain: EAGVVQSPRYKIIEKKQPVAFWCNPISGHNTLYWYLQNLGQGPELLIRYENEEAVDDSQLPKDRFSAERLKGVDSTLKIQPAELGDSAVYLCASSLGLAGKAFFGQGTRLTVV.

The chain employs TRBV2 and TRBJ2-7, with D perhaps TRBD2 (5 bases). Germline V gives CDR1 SNHLY, CDR2 FYNNEI. The length of the CDR3 is 14 residues. Trimming shortened V by 5 bases and J by 0 bases, and 11 bases separated the two germline ends. This CDR3 is CASSWTGSSYEQYF. CDR3 sequence (DNA): TGTGCCAGCAGTTGGACGGGATCCTCCTACGAGCAGTACTTC.

This clone occurred once. The CDR3 loop is CASSLDVGVAVSYEQYF. Here the CDR3 DNA reads TGTGCCAGCAGCTTAGATGTGGGAGTAGCGGTAAGCTACGAGCAGTACTTC. The V gene is TRBV7-2, the J gene TRBJ2-7, with D maybe TRBD2 (6 bases). Trimming cost V 1 base and J 3 bases, with 19 bases left between them. The CDR3 runs to 17 residues. Germline CDR1 SGHTA, CDR2 FQGNSA.